The next 28 T cell receptor beta chains were all read from a single sample in a study of beta chain features in type 1 diabetes. Study-level findings and limits: Type 1 diabetes patients showed a moderate but significant shortening of TCRB CDR3s in all four CD4+ subsets.

Sequenced material consisted of expressed TCRB transcripts (all of the isolated RNA was reverse transcribed). The protocol was immunoSEQ multiplex PCR, while the TCRdb copy is restricted to in-frame clones and leaves out a portion. The data hold around 160,000 clones, with roughly 9% observed a single time. These TCRs are of unknown antigen specificity. The sample taken for sequencing was central memory CD4+ T cells from blood. The receptors were sampled from a woman in her twenties or thirties with type 1 diabetes.

The chain couples TRBV27 to TRBJ2-7; 8 bases map to TRBD1. CDR3 length: 12 amino acids. The germline CDR1 and CDR2 sequences are MNHEY and SMNVEV (reference sequence). Unmatched junction bases numbered 3, after V lost 6 bases and J lost 5 bases. This chain's CDR3 is CASRDRDHEQYF. The CDR3 nucleotides read TGTGCCAGCAGGGACAGGGACCACGAGCAGTACTTC.

This chain uses TRBV11-3 with TRBJ2-5; D possibly corresponds to TRBD2 (5 bases). The germline CDR1 and CDR2 sequences are SGHNT and YENEEA. The CDR3 sequence is 14 residues long. V shed 6 bases and J shed 0 bases, with 11 bases lying between them. The CDR3 protein is CASSPTSYQETQYF. The CDR3 DNA sequence: TGTGCCAGCAGTCCTACTAGTTACCAAGAGACCCAGTACTTC. The variable domain in full, completed from reference TRBV11-3 and TRBJ2-5, reads EAGVVQSPRYKIIEKKQPVAFWCNPISGHNTLYWYLQNLGQGPELLIRYENEEAVDDSQLPKDRFSAERLKGVDSTLKIQPAELGDSAVYLCASSPTSYQETQYFGPGTRLLVL.

The rearrangement uses TRBV5-5 and TRBJ2-5; TRBD2 agrees at 11 bases. Germline V CDR1 and CDR2: SGHKS, YYEKEE (reference sequence). Trimming at V came to 2 bases and at J to 5 bases, leaving 5 bases not matched to a gene. The CDR3 covers 15 residues. The CDR3 sequence is CASSLLAGVRETQYF. The DNA of the CDR3 is TGTGCCAGCAGCTTACTAGCGGGAGTGCGCGAGACCCAGTACTTC.

The J gene is TRBJ1-2, the V gene TRBV30; the D gene is possibly TRBD1 (5 bases). The germline V gene encodes CDR1 GTSNPN and CDR2 SVGIG (reference sequence). The V end lost 1 base, the J end lost 3 bases, and 12 bases lay between the germline ends. This CDR3 is 14 amino acids long. The CDR3: CAWSAGIADYGYTF. CDR3 coding DNA: TGTGCCTGGAGTGCAGGGATCGCCGACTATGGCTACACCTTC.

The sample holds a few counts of this clone. CDR3 sequence reads: CASSPRRGQGYEQYF. The CDR3 DNA follows: TGTGCCAGCAGTCCCCGGCGAGGGCAGGGGTACGAGCAGTACTTC. V usage is TRBV27 and J usage is TRBJ2-7, with D tentatively TRBD1 (6 bases). The germline V gene has CDR1 MNHEY and CDR2 SMNVEV (reference sequence). Trimming cost V 5 bases and J 4 bases, with 18 bases left between them. This CDR3 contains 15 residues.

This clone occurred a few times. The V and J genes are TRBV7-9 and TRBJ2-2; D is unresolved. V was trimmed by 2 bases and J by 5 bases, leaving 12 bases between them. Looked up from germline, CDR1 is SEHNR and CDR2 is FQNEAQ (reference sequence). This CDR3 has 15 amino acids. CDR3 region: CASSLRQAGTGELFF. Here the CDR3 DNA reads TGTGCCAGCAGCTTACGGCAGGCTGGGACCGGGGAGCTGTTTTTT.

In this sample, this clone turned up a few times. The rearrangement uses TRBV6-5 and TRBJ2-1; no firm D call. CDR1 is MNHEY and CDR2 is SVGAGI in the germline V gene. CDR3 length: 12 residues. V was pared by 5 bases and J by 9 bases, with 11 bases between. CDR3 DNA: TGTGCCAGCAGTGAACTGGGCTTTGAGCAGTTCTTC. It is translated as CASSELGFEQFF.

This clone occurred a few times. The chain carries TRBV7-8 and TRBJ1-3, with TRBD1 matching over 7 bases. The CDR3 runs to 15 residues. Germline assignment: CDR1 SGHVS and CDR2 FQNEAQ. V was clipped by 6 bases and J by 3 bases; unmatched bases: 8. CDR3 region: CASSPRQGLGNTIYF. In nucleotides, the CDR3 is TGTGCCAGCAGTCCCAGACAGGGCCTTGGAAACACCATATATTTT.

Points on this clone: Other DNA sequences within the sample encode an identical CDR3. The chain combines TRBV4-1 with TRBJ1-2; possibly TRBD1 for D (5 bases). The V end was cut by 0 bases, the J end by 2 bases, with 10 bases between. CDR1 is MGHRA and CDR2 is YSYEKL in the germline V gene. The CDR3 loop spans 15 amino acids. The CDR3 DNA is TGCGCCAGCAGCCAAGATCCTCGGGGGAACTATGGCTACACCTTC. Residues: CASSQDPRGNYGYTF.

V usage is TRBV28 and J usage is TRBJ1-2; D might be TRBD1 (6 bases). Germline values: CDR1 MDHEN, CDR2 SYDVKM. Trimming took 6 bases from V and 10 from J, leaving 18 bases between them. The CDR3 runs 13 residues. This chain's CDR3 is CASSRADSPFYTF. CDR3 nucleotide sequence: TGTGCCAGCAGCCGCGCGGACAGCCCTTTCTACACCTTC.

The chain uses TRBV5-4 and TRBJ2-7; possibly TRBD2 for D (5 bases). There are 16 residues in the CDR3. Trimming took off 4 bases at V and 0 bases at J, with 17 bases between the two ends. Germline CDR1 is SGHNT and CDR2 is YYREEE (reference sequence). CDR3 in amino acids: CASSPKRTFSSYEQYF. In DNA form, the CDR3 reads TGTGCCAGCAGCCCCAAGCGGACCTTTAGCTCCTACGAGCAGTACTTC.

The V and J genes are TRBV25-1 and TRBJ2-3; possible D gene TRBD1, 5 bases. The V and J ends lost 3 bases and 6 bases respectively, with 13 bases between them. The CDR3 covers 14 residues. Germline values: CDR1 MGHDK, CDR2 SYGVNS. CDR3: CASSEAQGRDTQYF. The DNA for the CDR3 is TGTGCCAGCAGTGAGGCTCAGGGAAGGGATACGCAGTATTTT.

This chain links TRBV15 with TRBJ2-7, with TRBD2 matching over 8 bases. The CDR3 is 15 residues long. Trimming at V came to 3 bases and at J to 1 base, leaving 5 bases not matched to a gene. Germline V lookup: CDR1 LNHNV, CDR2 YYDKDF (reference sequence). CDR3 residues: CATSRELAASYEQYF. The CDR3 DNA sequence: TGTGCCACCAGCAGGGAACTAGCGGCTTCCTACGAGCAGTACTTC.

The gene calls are TRBV30 and TRBJ1-2; TRBD1 matches 7 bases. V lost 0 bases, J lost 8 bases, and 9 bases stayed unmatched. The germline CDR1 and CDR2 sequences are GTSNPN and SVGIG (reference sequence). The length of the CDR3 is 14 residues. The CDR3 DNA reads as TGTGCCTGGAGTGTACTTGAGGGGGCGACCGGCTACACCTTC. Translation gives CAWSVLEGATGYTF.

This clone turned up a few times. The gene calls are TRBV5-1 and TRBJ1-5, with 9 bases that match TRBD1. This CDR3 comprises 15 residues. CDR1 and CDR2 from the germline V gene are SGHRS and YFSETQ. Losses at the gene ends were 3 bases for V and 4 bases for J; bases not matched to a gene: 5. CDR3 nucleotides: TGCGCCAGCAGCTCCGGACAGGGGCCGAATCAGCCCCAGCATTTT. It specifies CASSSGQGPNQPQHF.

This clone was picked up a small number of times. The chain recombines TRBV5-1 with TRBJ2-5; TRBD1 agrees at 8 bases. With V trimmed by 0 bases and J by 7 bases, 5 bases remained unmatched. This CDR3 region has 14 residues. In germline, CDR1 is SGHRS, CDR2 YFSETQ. The CDR3 DNA is TGCGCCAGCAGCTTGGGGACAGGGTTAGGGACCCAGTACTTC. It translates to CASSLGTGLGTQYF.

The CDR3 region is CASSLDSPGELFF. The DNA of the CDR3 is TGTGCCAGCAGCTTAGATAGCCCCGGGGAGCTGTTTTTT. V gene TRBV7-2 combines with J gene TRBJ2-2; D gene uncertain. The germline V and J ends were trimmed by 1 base and 6 bases, with 6 bases remaining between them. Germline CDR1 reads SGHTA; CDR2 reads FQGNSA. The CDR3 totals 13 residues.

This clone was observed a few times. CDR3 amino acids: CASSPSTSDTGELFF. The CDR3, as DNA: TGCGCCAGCAGCCCCTCGACTTCTGACACCGGGGAGCTGTTTTTT. The genes are TRBV5-1 and TRBJ2-2; D unresolved. This CDR3 region has 15 residues. With 4 bases removed from V and 3 bases from J, the gap between germline ends came to 13 bases. Per the germline V gene, CDR1 is SGHRS and CDR2 is YFSETQ.

This clone was picked up a small number of times. This chain links TRBV29-1 with TRBJ1-2; D possibly corresponds to TRBD1 (6 bases). Germline CDR1 and CDR2: SQVTM and ANQGSEA. V gave up 3 bases and J gave up 4 bases, with 12 bases separating them. This CDR3 comprises 13 residues. The CDR3 DNA reads as TGCAGCGTTGAGGACAGAGTATTCTATGGCTACACCTTC. Encoded protein: CSVEDRVFYGYTF. Using reference TRBV29-1 and TRBJ1-2 for the parts outside the CDR3, the full variable domain is SAVISQKPSRDICQRGTSLTIQCQVDSQVTMMFWYRQQPGQSLTLIATANQGSEATYESGFVIDKFPISRPNLTFSTLTVSNMSPEDSSIYLCSVEDRVFYGYTFGSGTRLTVV.

In its sample, this clone was seen once. V and J are TRBV4-1 and TRBJ2-5; 7 bases line up with TRBD2. Germline values: CDR1 MGHRA, CDR2 YSYEKL. This CDR3 has 13 residues. After removal of 2 bases from V and 4 bases from J, the junction contained 1 base not matched to a gene. This CDR3 reads CASSQLAVETQYF. As DNA, the CDR3 is TGCGCCAGCAGCCAACTAGCGGTAGAGACCCAGTACTTC.

This clone came up a few times. The rearrangement joins TRBV7-6 to TRBJ2-3, with 8 positions matching TRBD2. Per germline, CDR1 SGHVS and CDR2 FNYEAQ. V lost 5 bases and J lost 3; bases outside the gene matches: 16. The length of the CDR3 is 18 residues. The CDR3 spells CASSGAGGGPLLTDTQYF. As DNA, the CDR3 is TGTGCCAGCAGCGGTGCGGGGGGAGGGCCCCTGCTGACAGATACGCAGTATTTT.

The chain joins TRBV29-1 to TRBJ2-1; TRBD2 matches at 14 bases. The CDR3 has 16 residues. Germline lookup yields CDR1 SQVTM and CDR2 ANQGSEA. V shed 4 bases and J 4 bases; nucleotides not matched to a gene: 6. CDR3 in amino acids: CSVGKGLAGDYNEQFF. The CDR3 region has the DNA TGCAGCGTTGGAAAGGGACTAGCGGGAGATTACAATGAGCAGTTCTTC.

This clone has just a few counts. The identical CDR3 is also encoded by other nucleotide sequences in the sample. The chain recombines TRBV5-1 with TRBJ1-1, with unresolved D. Germline V gene lookup returns CDR1 SGHRS and CDR2 YFSETQ. The CDR3 runs to 15 residues. V was cut by 1 base and J by 1 base, with 11 bases left in between. CDR3 in amino acids: CASSLRPGENTEAFF. In DNA form, the CDR3 reads TGCGCCAGCAGCTTGAGGCCGGGAGAGAACACTGAAGCTTTCTTT.

The chain has TRBV5-1 and TRBJ2-6; D possibly corresponds to TRBD1 (6 bases). The V gene lost 4 bases and the J gene lost 4 bases, with 15 bases spanning the gap. Per germline, CDR1 SGHRS and CDR2 YFSETQ. CDR3 length: 16 residues. The CDR3 coding sequence is TGCGCCAGCAGCGGGGGCCAGGAGTCCGGGGCCAACGTCCTGACTTTC. This encodes CASSGGQESGANVLTF.

This clone was picked up a small number of times. V and J are TRBV7-3 and TRBJ2-1; the D is unclear. The CDR3 sequence is 13 residues long. The germline V gene has CDR1 SGHTA and CDR2 FQGTGA. V lost 5 bases, J lost 4 bases, and 9 bases lay in between. The CDR3 DNA is TGTGCCAGCAGCCAAAACAGTTACAATGAGCAGTTCTTC. Protein sequence: CASSQNSYNEQFF.

There are a few counts of this clone. The rearrangement joins TRBV19 to TRBJ2-1, with TRBD1 matching 7 bases. Unmatched junction bases numbered 12, after V lost 7 bases and J lost 3 bases. The germline gives CDR1 LNHDA, CDR2 SQIVND (reference sequence). CDR3 length: 16 amino acids. CDR3 DNA sequence: TGTGCCAGTAAGCGCGATGAGGGGGCGATCTACAATGAGCAGTTCTTC. Protein product: CASKRDEGAIYNEQFF.

The chain couples TRBV6-1 to TRBJ2-7, with 7 bases aligning to TRBD1. The trim removed 7 bases at V and 4 bases at J, leaving 13 bases unmatched. Germline CDR1 is MNHNS and CDR2 is SASEGT. The CDR3 runs to 15 residues. Here the CDR3 reads CASNQFRDSSYEQYF. The CDR3 DNA sequence: TGTGCCAGCAATCAATTCCGGGACAGCTCATACGAGCAGTACTTC.

V usage is TRBV7-9 and J usage is TRBJ2-1, with D perhaps matching TRBD1 (6 bases). Germline-derived CDR1 and CDR2 are SEHNR and FQNEAQ (reference sequence). Deletions cut 8 bases from V and 3 bases from J, with 11 bases between. This CDR3 has 13 amino acids. CDR3 coding DNA: TGTGCCAGCGTGGGACAAAGCTACAATGAGCAGTTCTTC. Protein product: CASVGQSYNEQFF.